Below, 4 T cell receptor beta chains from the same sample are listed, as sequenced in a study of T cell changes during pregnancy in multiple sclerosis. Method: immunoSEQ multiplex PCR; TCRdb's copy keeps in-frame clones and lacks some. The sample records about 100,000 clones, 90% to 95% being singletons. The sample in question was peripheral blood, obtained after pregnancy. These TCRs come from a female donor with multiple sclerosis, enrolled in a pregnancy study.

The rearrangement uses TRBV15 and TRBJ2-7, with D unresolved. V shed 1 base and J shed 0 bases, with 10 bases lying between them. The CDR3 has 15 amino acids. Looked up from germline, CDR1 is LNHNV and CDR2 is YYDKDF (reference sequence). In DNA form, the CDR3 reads TGTGCCACCAGCAGAGGAACCGGTAGCTCCTACGAGCAGTACTTC. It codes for CATSRGTGSSYEQYF.

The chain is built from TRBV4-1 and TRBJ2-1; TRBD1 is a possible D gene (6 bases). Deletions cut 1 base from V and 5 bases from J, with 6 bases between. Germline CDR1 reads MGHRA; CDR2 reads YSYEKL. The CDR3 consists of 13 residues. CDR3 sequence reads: CASSQGDNNEQFF. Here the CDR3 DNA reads TGCGCCAGCAGCCAAGGGGACAACAATGAGCAGTTCTTC.

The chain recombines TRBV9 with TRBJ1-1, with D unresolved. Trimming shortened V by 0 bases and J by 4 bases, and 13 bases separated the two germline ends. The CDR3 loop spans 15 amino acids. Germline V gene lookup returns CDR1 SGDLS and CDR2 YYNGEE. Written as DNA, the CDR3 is TGTGCCAGCAGCGTAGGGTCTACTATGGGCACTGAAGCTTTCTTT. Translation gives CASSVGSTMGTEAFF. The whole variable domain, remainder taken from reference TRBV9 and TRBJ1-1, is DSGVTQTPKHLITATGQRVTLRCSPRSGDLSVYWYQQSLDQGLQFLIQYYNGEERAKGNILERFSAQQFPDLHSELNLSSLELGDSALYFCASSVGSTMGTEAFFGQGTRLTVV.

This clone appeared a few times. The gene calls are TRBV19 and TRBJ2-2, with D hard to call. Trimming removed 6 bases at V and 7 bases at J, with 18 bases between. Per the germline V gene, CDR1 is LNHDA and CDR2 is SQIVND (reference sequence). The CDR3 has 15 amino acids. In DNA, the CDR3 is TGTGCCAGTAGCATAAACCCCGGCGCGGTCGGGGAGCTGTTTTTT. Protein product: CASSINPGAVGELFF. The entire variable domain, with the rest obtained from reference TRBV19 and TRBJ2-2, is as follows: DGGITQSPKYLFRKEGQNVTLSCEQNLNHDAMYWYRQDPGQGLRLIYYSQIVNDFQKGDIAEGYSVSREKKESFPLTVTSAQKNPTAFYLCASSINPGAVGELFFGEGSRLTVL.